The sequence of this TCR beta chain was determined in a study of T cell changes during pregnancy in multiple sclerosis. Assay used: immunoSEQ multiplex PCR; TCRdb lists only in-frame clones, some missing. The data contain over 55,000 clones, around 92% of them seen just once; the ten biggest clones take up less than 4%. CDR3 length: 17 amino acids. V lost 5 bases, J lost 8 bases, and 13 bases stayed unmatched. The germline V gene has CDR1 SGHAT and CDR2 FQNNGV. The sequences come from CD8+ T cells from peripheral blood mononuclear cells, collected in the third trimester of pregnancy. The sequence was collected from a female donor in good health, enrolled as a control in a pregnancy study. The chain links TRBV11-2 to TRBJ2-1; 12 nucleotides match TRBD1. The CDR3 protein is CASSAGTGGAESHEQFF. CDR3 sequence (DNA): TGTGCCAGCAGCGCCGGGACAGGGGGCGCAGAATCCCATGAGCAGTTCTTC.